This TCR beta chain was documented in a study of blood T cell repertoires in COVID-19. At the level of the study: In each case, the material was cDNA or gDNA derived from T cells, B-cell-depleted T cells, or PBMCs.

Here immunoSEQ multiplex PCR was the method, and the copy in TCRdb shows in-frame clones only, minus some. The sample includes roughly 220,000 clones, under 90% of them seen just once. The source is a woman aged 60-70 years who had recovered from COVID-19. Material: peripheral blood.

The CDR3, as DNA: TGTGCCAGCACCCGTTCTAGGACAGGGGAAGCTTTCTTT. It specifies CASTRSRTGEAFF. The chain uses TRBV7-9 and TRBJ1-1; TRBD1 matches at 8 bases. J was trimmed by 8 bases and V by 7 bases; bases with no gene match: 9. The CDR3 length is 13 residues. Germline V gives CDR1 SEHNR, CDR2 FQNEAQ (reference sequence).